This is a list of T cell receptor beta chains from one sample in a study of molecular identifiers for immune sequencing clone quantification. TCRdb used MiXCR to reprocess the PCR reads, holding one entry per CDR3 protein. The table lists hundreds of thousands of distinct CDR3 sequences, 24% of them singletons. Sequencing input: naive CD8+ T cells from blood, with Jurkat cell RNA spiked in. The receptors stem from a human donor in good health. Some libraries in this study had Jurkat cell RNA spiked in. Each CDR3 is given with its conserved first and last residue. The order of the fields is V gene, J gene, CDR3 protein.

>TRBV12-3/TRBV12-4|TRBJ2-3
CASSSTSGRPTDTQYF
>TRBV11-3|TRBJ2-1
CASSLDWTPNYNEQFF
>TRBV11-2|TRBJ2-5
CASSPLVWNQETQYF
>TRBV7-9|TRBJ2-7
CASSIPGQGLNEQYF
>TRBV6-2/TRBV6-3|TRBJ2-2
CASSYRGQIGELFF
>TRBV29-1|TRBJ2-2
CSASPGGTGELFF
>TRBV27|TRBJ2-5
CASSWGLAGGTQYF
>TRBV13|TRBJ2-2
CASSHYYAGGELFF
>TRBV14|TRBJ2-7
CASSQDVAGRDSEQYF
>TRBV12-5|TRBJ1-2
CASGLLGDGYTF